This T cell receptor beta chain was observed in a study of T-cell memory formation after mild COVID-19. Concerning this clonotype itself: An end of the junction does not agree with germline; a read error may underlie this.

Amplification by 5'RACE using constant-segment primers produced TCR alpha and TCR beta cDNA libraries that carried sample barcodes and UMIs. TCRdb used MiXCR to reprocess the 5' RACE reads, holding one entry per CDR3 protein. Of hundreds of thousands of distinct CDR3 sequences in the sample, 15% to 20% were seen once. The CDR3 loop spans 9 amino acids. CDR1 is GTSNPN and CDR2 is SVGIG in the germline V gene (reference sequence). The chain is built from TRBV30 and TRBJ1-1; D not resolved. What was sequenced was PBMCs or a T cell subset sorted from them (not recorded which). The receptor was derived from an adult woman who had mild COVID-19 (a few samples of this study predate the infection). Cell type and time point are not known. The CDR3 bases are TGTGCCTGTTCTCACCCCCGGATCTTT. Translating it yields CACSHPRIF.